Presented here are 19 T cell receptor beta chains from one specimen sequenced in a study of blood T cell repertoires in COVID-19. Measured with immunoSEQ multiplex PCR; TCRdb has only the in-frame clones, and not every one. The top ten clones hold 1.5% to 2% of a sample with 130,000 to 150,000 clones, 89% of them seen once. Sequenced material: peripheral blood. These receptors all stem from a human donor in a cohort sampled during active COVID-19.

The rearrangement links TRBV10-3 to TRBJ1-5; no definite D call. The CDR3 has 13 residues. Germline V CDR1 and CDR2: ENHRY, SYGVKD. V was cut by 7 bases and J by 2 bases, with 9 bases left in between. The CDR3 DNA reads as TGTGCCATCACCCCCGGGGGCAATCAGCCCCAGCATTTT. Amino acid sequence: CAITPGGNQPQHF.

V is TRBV18 and J is TRBJ1-6; the D gene is possibly TRBD1 (6 bases). Germline CDR1 is KGHSH and CDR2 is LQKENI. V lost 4 bases and J 0 bases, leaving 16 bases between the germline ends. The CDR3 extends over 18 amino acids. This CDR3 reads CASSRSGASSSYNSPLHF. In DNA form, the CDR3 reads TGTGCCAGCTCACGTTCAGGGGCCTCGAGCTCCTATAATTCACCCCTCCACTTT.

The chain carries TRBV10-3 and TRBJ1-1; TRBD1 is a possible D gene (6 bases). The germline V and J ends were trimmed by 3 bases and 4 bases, with 18 bases remaining between them. Germline V lookup: CDR1 ENHRY, CDR2 SYGVKD. The CDR3 sequence is 16 residues long. The CDR3 DNA follows: TGTGCCATCAGTGAAATCAGGGGCCAGCCAGTCACTGAAGCTTTCTTT. Protein sequence: CAISEIRGQPVTEAFF.

This clone was seen a single time. V usage is TRBV11-2 and J usage is TRBJ1-1; D unresolved. The CDR3 consists of 15 residues. The germline gives CDR1 SGHAT, CDR2 FQNNGV. V gave up 2 bases and J gave up 0 bases, with 10 bases separating them. In DNA form, the CDR3 reads TGTGCCAGCAGCTTATCCCAGATCCTGAACACTGAAGCTTTCTTT. Translation: CASSLSQILNTEAFF.

The J gene is TRBJ1-6, the V gene TRBV5-1; 10 bases agree with TRBD1. Unmatched junction bases numbered 12, after V lost 0 bases and J lost 9 bases. This CDR3 comprises 18 residues. Per the germline V gene, CDR1 is SGHRS and CDR2 is YFSETQ. The CDR3 nucleotides read TGCGCCAGCAGCTTGGCAGGACAGGGGGAAGGTTTGAGTTCACCCCTCCACTTT. Translating it yields CASSLAGQGEGLSSPLHF.

The V call is TRBV9, the J call TRBJ2-3; 8 bases fit TRBD2. Germline V lookup: CDR1 SGDLS, CDR2 YYNGEE. This CDR3 has 16 residues. V trimming: 3 bases; J trimming: 0 bases; junction bases outside the gene matches: 6. CDR3 sequence (DNA): TGTGCCAGCAGCGCAGACCTAGCGGGTAGCACAGATACGCAGTATTTT. This gives the protein CASSADLAGSTDTQYF.

This chain uses TRBV19 with TRBJ1-1, with D perhaps matching TRBD1 (5 bases). This CDR3 contains 15 residues. With 3 bases removed from V and 6 bases from J, the gap between germline ends came to 17 bases. Per germline, CDR1 LNHDA and CDR2 SQIVND (reference sequence). The CDR3 is CASSMGRQGWPEAFF. CDR3 nucleotides: TGTGCCAGTAGTATGGGGCGACAAGGGTGGCCTGAAGCTTTCTTT.

The chain has TRBV19 and TRBJ2-7; 7 bases are shared with TRBD1. The CDR3 length is 14 residues. Germline V gene lookup returns CDR1 LNHDA and CDR2 SQIVND (reference sequence). With V trimmed by 6 bases and J by 2 bases, 7 bases remained unmatched. CDR3 in DNA: TGTGCCAGTAGGCCCACAGGGGCCCCCTACGAGCAGTACTTC. This encodes CASRPTGAPYEQYF.

V gene TRBV5-6 combines with J gene TRBJ2-7; a possible D gene is TRBD1 (6 bases). The germline CDR1 and CDR2 sequences are SGHDT and YYEEEE. The CDR3 spans 13 residues. V was pared by 3 bases and J by 5 bases, with 12 bases between. Here the CDR3 DNA reads TGTGCCAGCAGCTCCACAGGGTCCAACGAGCAGTACTTC. Its translation: CASSSTGSNEQYF.

This chain links TRBV6-1 with TRBJ1-1; a weak D match, TRBD1 (6 bases). CDR3 size: 14 residues. V lost 3 bases and J lost 5, with 13 bases in between. Germline CDR1 and CDR2: MNHNS and SASEGT. The CDR3 DNA sequence: TGTGCCAGCAGTGACAGGGGAAGGGGGACTGAAGCTTTCTTT. Translated, it gives CASSDRGRGTEAFF.

The chain has TRBV7-3 and TRBJ2-5; weak D call: TRBD1 (5 bases). Germline CDR1 is SGHTA and CDR2 is FQGTGA. The length of the CDR3 is 13 residues. Trimming left V 5 bases short and J 2 bases short, with 9 bases between. The CDR3 DNA is TGTGCCAGCAGCGACAGACCACAAGAGACCCAGTACTTC. It is translated as CASSDRPQETQYF. The full variable domain, in which reference TRBV7-3 and TRBJ2-5 provide the parts outside the CDR3, is GAGVSQTPSNKVTEKGKYVELRCDPISGHTALYWYRQSLGQGPEFLIYFQGTGAADDSGLPNDRFFAVRPEGSVSTLKIQRTERGDSAVYLCASSDRPQETQYFGPGTRLLVL.

The rearrangement links TRBV14 to TRBJ2-3; TRBD2 matches 9 bases. Looked up from germline, CDR1 is SGHDN and CDR2 is FVKESK. V shed 4 bases and J 1 base; nucleotides not matched to a gene: 0. The CDR3 length is 14 residues. CDR3 DNA sequence: TGTGCCAGCAGCCGCGGGGGGGGCACAGATACGCAGTATTTT. Protein sequence: CASSRGGGTDTQYF. Together with reference TRBV14 and TRBJ2-3, the CDR3 gives the full variable domain: EAGVTQFPSHSVIEKGQTVTLRCDPISGHDNLYWYRRVMGKEIKFLLHFVKESKQDESGMPNNRFLAERTGGTYSTLKVQPAELEDSGVYFCASSRGGGTDTQYFGPGTRLTVL.

This clone was observed once. The chain has TRBV6-2 or TRBV6-3 and TRBJ2-3, with 11 bases matching TRBD2. Germline CDR1 MNHEY, CDR2 SVGEGT. V lost 4 bases, J lost 6 bases, and 9 bases stayed unmatched. The CDR3 runs to 16 residues. DNA for the CDR3: TGTGCCAGCAGTTCACGTAGCGGGGGGGTCTGGGATACGCAGTATTTT. Its translation is CASSSRSGGVWDTQYF.

This chain uses TRBV7-9 with TRBJ1-1, with D unresolved. Germline V lookup: CDR1 SEHNR, CDR2 FQNEAQ (reference sequence). V lost 4 bases, J lost 11 bases, and 14 bases lay in between. The CDR3 consists of 12 residues. The CDR3 sequence: CASSSPRPGAFF. The CDR3 region has the DNA TGTGCCAGCAGCTCCCCGAGGCCCGGGGCTTTCTTT.

The chain joins TRBV9 to TRBJ2-5; 7 bases agree with TRBD1. With 0 bases clipped from V and 3 bases from J, the junction kept 2 bases outside the gene matches. The CDR3 is made up of 14 amino acids. The V gene's germline CDR1 is SGDLS and CDR2 YYNGEE. Here the CDR3 reads CASSVDTGEETQYF. The CDR3 DNA follows: TGTGCCAGCAGCGTAGATACAGGGGAAGAGACCCAGTACTTC.

The CDR3 DNA reads TGTGCCAGGGGGTCCCGGGACACTTATCAGCCCCAGCATTTT. This translates into CARGSRDTYQPQHF. The chain recombines TRBV19 with TRBJ1-5; D possibly corresponds to TRBD1 (6 bases). Germline V lookup: CDR1 LNHDA, CDR2 SQIVND (reference sequence). The V and J ends lost 9 bases and 5 bases respectively, with 17 bases between them. The CDR3 spans 14 residues.

The rearrangement links TRBV6-1 to TRBJ1-3, with D maybe TRBD1 (5 bases). The CDR3 consists of 14 residues. The V gene lost 3 bases and the J gene lost 2 bases, with 8 bases spanning the gap. Germline V gene sequence: CDR1 MNHNS, CDR2 SASEGT. The chain's CDR3 is CASSETDTGNTIYF. The CDR3 nucleotides are TGTGCCAGCAGTGAGACGGACACTGGAAACACCATATATTTT.

This chain connects TRBV6-1 to TRBJ2-3; 9 bases align to TRBD1. J was trimmed by 5 bases and V by 0 bases; bases with no gene match: 6. The CDR3 is 16 amino acids. CDR1 is MNHNS, CDR2 SASEGT, per germline. The CDR3 is CASSEAIQGAGDTQYF. The DNA for the CDR3 is TGTGCCAGCAGTGAAGCCATACAGGGGGCGGGAGATACGCAGTATTTT.

This sequence joins TRBV2 and TRBJ2-1, with 10 bases lining up with TRBD2. V lost 2 bases and J lost 1; bases outside the gene matches: 8. Germline V gene data show CDR1 as SNHLY and CDR2 as FYNNEI. The length of the CDR3 is 18 residues. The CDR3 reads CASSEMGASGGSYNEQFF. CDR3 DNA: TGTGCCAGCAGTGAAATGGGTGCTAGCGGGGGTTCCTACAATGAGCAGTTCTTC.